The present T cell receptor (beta chain) was sequenced within a study of blood T cells in healthy people across ages. Alongside a J-beta primer mix, a sample-barcoded 5' primer served in a second PCR lasting 7 to 11 cycles. MiXCR, applied by TCRdb to the 5' RACE reads, yields one record per CDR3 protein. The table lists 1.5 million or so distinct CDR3 sequences, 42% of them singletons. This CDR3 comprises 15 residues. The V gene's germline CDR1 is SGHNT and CDR2 YYREEE (reference sequence). PBMCs, at least 6.5 million per sample, were isolated. As for this clonotype: Its antigen is unidentified.

Study outcomes and limitations: TCR beta diversity tracked closely with naive T cell percentage.

This chain links TRBV5-4 with TRBJ2-4; the D gene could be TRBD1 or TRBD2 (5 bases each). The DNA end is more similar to TRBJ2-7, so the J call may be wrong. Input material: blood. This receptor was obtained from a woman aged 18-29 years in good health. The CDR3 bases are TGTGCCAGCAGCTTGGTCAAGGTCTGGGGGTACGAGCAGTACTTC. Amino acids: CASSLVKVWGYEQYF.